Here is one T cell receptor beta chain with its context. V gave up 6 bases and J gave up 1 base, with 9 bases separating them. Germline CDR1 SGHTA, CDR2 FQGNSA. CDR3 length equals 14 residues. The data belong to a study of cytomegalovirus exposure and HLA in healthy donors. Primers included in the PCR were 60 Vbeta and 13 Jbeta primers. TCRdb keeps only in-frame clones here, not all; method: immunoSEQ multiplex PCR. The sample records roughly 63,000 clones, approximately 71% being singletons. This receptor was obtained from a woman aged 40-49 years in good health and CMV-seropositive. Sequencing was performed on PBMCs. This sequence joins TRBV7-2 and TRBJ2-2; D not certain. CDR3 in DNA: TGTGCCAGCAGTACCAGACAGAACACCGGGGAGCTGTTTTTT. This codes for CASSTRQNTGELFF.